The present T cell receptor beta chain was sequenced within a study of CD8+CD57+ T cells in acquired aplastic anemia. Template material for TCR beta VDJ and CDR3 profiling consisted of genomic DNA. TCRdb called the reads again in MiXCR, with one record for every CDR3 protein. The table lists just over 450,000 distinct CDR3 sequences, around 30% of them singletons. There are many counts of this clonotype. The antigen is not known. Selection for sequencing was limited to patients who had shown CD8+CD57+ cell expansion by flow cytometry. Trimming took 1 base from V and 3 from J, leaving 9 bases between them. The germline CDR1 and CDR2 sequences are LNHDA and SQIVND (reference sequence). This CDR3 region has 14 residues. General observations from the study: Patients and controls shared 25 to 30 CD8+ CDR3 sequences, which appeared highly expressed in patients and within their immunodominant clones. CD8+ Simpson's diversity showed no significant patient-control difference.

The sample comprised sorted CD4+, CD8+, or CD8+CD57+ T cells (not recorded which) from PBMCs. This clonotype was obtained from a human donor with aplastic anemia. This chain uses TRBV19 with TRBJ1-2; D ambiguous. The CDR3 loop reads CASSIARADYGYTF. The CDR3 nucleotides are TGTGCCAGTAGTATAGCGAGGGCGGACTATGGCTACACCTTC.